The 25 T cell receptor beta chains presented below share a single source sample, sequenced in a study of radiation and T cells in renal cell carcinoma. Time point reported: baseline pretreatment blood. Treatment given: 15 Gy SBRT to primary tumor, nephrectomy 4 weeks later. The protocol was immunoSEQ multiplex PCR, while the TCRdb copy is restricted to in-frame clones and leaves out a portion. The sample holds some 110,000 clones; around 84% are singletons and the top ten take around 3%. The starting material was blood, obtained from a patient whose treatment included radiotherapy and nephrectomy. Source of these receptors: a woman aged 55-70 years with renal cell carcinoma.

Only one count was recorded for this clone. The CDR3 region is CASSQTPTGQGPHSGNTIYF. The CDR3 DNA reads as TGCGCCAGCAGCCAAACCCCCACGGGACAGGGCCCCCACTCTGGAAACACCATATATTTT. The chain recombines TRBV4-1 with TRBJ1-3; 9 bases fit TRBD1. The CDR3 extends over 20 amino acids. Germline assignment: CDR1 MGHRA and CDR2 YSYEKL. V trimming: 2 bases; J trimming: 0 bases; junction bases outside the gene matches: 14.

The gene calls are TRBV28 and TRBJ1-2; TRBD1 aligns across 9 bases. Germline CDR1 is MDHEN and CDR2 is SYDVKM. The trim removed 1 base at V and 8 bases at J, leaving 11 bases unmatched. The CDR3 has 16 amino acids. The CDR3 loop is CASSLSPRTGERGYTF. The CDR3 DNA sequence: TGTGCCAGCAGTTTATCCCCCAGGACAGGGGAAAGAGGCTACACCTTC.

The CDR3 coding sequence is TGTGCCAGCAGCGAAGGGACAGGGGGCGGGAAACTGTTTTTT. It codes for CASSEGTGGGKLFF. V gene TRBV9 combines with J gene TRBJ1-4, with 12 bases identical to TRBD1. Germline V lookup: CDR1 SGDLS, CDR2 YYNGEE. Trimming took 3 bases from V and 11 from J; bases not matched to a gene: 5. This CDR3 region has 14 residues.

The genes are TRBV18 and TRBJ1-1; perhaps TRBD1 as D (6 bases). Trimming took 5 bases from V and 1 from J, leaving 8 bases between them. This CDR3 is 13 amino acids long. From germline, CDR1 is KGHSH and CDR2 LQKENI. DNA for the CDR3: TGTGCCAGCTCAGTACAGGGGAACACTGAAGCTTTCTTT. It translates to CASSVQGNTEAFF.

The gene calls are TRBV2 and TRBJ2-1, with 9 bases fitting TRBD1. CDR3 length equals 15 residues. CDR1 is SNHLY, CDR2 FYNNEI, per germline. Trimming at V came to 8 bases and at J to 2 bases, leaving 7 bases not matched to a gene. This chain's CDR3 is CASARTGETYNEQFF. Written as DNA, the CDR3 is TGTGCCAGCGCCCGGACAGGGGAAACCTACAATGAGCAGTTCTTC.

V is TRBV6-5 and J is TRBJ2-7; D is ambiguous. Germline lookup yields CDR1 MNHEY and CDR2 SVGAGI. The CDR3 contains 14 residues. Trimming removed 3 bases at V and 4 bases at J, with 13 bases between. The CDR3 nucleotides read TGTGCCAGCAGTTATCGCAGTCCCCGGTACGAGCAGTACTTC. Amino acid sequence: CASSYRSPRYEQYF.

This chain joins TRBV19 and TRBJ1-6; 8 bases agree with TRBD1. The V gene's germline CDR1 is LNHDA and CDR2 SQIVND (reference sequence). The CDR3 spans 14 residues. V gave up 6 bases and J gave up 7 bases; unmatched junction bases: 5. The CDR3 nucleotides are TGTGCCAGTAGAGCGACAGGGGCCAATTCACCCCTCCACTTT. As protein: CASRATGANSPLHF. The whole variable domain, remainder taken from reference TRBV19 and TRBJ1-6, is DGGITQSPKYLFRKEGQNVTLSCEQNLNHDAMYWYRQDPGQGLRLIYYSQIVNDFQKGDIAEGYSVSREKKESFPLTVTSAQKNPTAFYLCASRATGANSPLHFGNGTRLTVT.

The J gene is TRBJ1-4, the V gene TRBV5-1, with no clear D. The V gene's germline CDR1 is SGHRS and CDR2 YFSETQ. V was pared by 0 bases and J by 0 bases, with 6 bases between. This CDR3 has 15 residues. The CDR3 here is CASSLVSATNEKLFF. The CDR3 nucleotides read TGCGCCAGCAGCTTGGTGTCAGCAACTAATGAAAAACTGTTTTTT.

The CDR3 bases are TGCAGCGCCCCGGGACTAGCCTACAATGAGCAGTTCTTC. It is translated as CSAPGLAYNEQFF. The rearrangement uses TRBV29-1 and TRBJ2-1; 8 nucleotides align to TRBD2. The CDR3 spans 13 residues. V shed 7 bases and J 2 bases; nucleotides not matched to a gene: 4. CDR1 SQVTM and CDR2 ANQGSEA come from the germline V gene.

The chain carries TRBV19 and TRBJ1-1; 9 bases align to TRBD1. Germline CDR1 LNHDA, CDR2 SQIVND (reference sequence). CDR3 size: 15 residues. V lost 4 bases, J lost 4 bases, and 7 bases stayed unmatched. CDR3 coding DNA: TGTGCCAGTAGTAAAATGGGACAGGGCCCCACTGAAGCTTTCTTT. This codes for CASSKMGQGPTEAFF.

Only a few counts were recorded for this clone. This CDR3 is CASSLLQSEAFF. The CDR3 nucleotides read TGTGCCAGCAGCTTATTACAGAGTGAAGCTTTCTTT. This chain links TRBV11-2 with TRBJ1-1; D remains unclear. Per the germline V gene, CDR1 is SGHAT and CDR2 is FQNNGV. The V gene lost 2 bases and the J gene lost 7 bases, with 8 bases spanning the gap. The CDR3 runs to 12 residues.

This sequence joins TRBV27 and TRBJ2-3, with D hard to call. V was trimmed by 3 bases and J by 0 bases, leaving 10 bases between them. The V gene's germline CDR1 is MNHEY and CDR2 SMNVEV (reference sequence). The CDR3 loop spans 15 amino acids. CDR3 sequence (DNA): TGTGCCAGCAGTTTTTTGACGGCTAGCACAGATACGCAGTATTTT. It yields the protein CASSFLTASTDTQYF.

The CDR3 coding sequence is TGTGCCAGCAGTTATCCTCCCACCCAGTACTTC. Translated, it gives CASSYPPTQYF. The genes are TRBV6-5 and TRBJ2-5; D gene uncertain. The CDR3 is made up of 11 amino acids. The germline V and J ends were trimmed by 3 bases and 8 bases, with 7 bases remaining between them. Germline V gives CDR1 MNHEY, CDR2 SVGAGI.

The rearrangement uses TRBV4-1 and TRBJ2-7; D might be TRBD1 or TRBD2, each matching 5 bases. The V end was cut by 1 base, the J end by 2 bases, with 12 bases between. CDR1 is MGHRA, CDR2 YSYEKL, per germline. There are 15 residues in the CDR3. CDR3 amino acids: CASSQGGTATYEQYF. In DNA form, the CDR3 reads TGCGCCAGCAGCCAAGGGGGGACGGCTACCTACGAGCAGTACTTC.

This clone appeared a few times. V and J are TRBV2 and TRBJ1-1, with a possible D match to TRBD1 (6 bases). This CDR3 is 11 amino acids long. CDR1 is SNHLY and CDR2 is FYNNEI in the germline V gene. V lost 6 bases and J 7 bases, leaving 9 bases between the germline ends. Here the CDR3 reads CASSGGGEAFF. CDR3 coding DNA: TGTGCCAGCAGCGGAGGGGGTGAAGCTTTCTTT. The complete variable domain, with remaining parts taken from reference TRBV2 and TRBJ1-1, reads EPEVTQTPSHQVTQMGQEVILRCVPISNHLYFYWYRQILGQKVEFLVSFYNNEISEKSEIFDDQFSVERPDGSNFTLKIRSTKLEDSAMYFCASSGGGEAFFGQGTRLTVV.

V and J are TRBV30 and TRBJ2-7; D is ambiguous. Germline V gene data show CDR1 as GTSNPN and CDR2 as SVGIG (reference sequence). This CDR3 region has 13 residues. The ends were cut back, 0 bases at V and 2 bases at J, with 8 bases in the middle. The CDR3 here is CAWSVDGTYEQYF. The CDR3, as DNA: TGTGCCTGGAGTGTCGACGGCACCTACGAGCAGTACTTC.

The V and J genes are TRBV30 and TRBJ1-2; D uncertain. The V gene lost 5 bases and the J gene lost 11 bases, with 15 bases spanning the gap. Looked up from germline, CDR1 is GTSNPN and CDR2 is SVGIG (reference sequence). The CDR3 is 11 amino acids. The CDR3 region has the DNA TGTGCCTGGCGGGGAGCTATGTGGTACACCTTC. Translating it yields CAWRGAMWYTF.

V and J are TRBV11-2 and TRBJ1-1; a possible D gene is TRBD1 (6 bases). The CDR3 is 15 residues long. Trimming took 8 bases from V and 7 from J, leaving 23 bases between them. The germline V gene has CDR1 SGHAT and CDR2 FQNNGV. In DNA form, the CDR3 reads TGTGCCAGCGGCCGAAACAGGGTTTTAGTAAGTGAAGCTTTCTTT. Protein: CASGRNRVLVSEAFF.

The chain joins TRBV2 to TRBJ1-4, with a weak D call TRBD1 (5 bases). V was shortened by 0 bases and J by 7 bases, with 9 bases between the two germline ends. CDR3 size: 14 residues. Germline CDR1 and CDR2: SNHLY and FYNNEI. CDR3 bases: TGTGCCAGCAGTGAAGCGAGGGGTGGTGAAAAACTGTTTTTT. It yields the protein CASSEARGGEKLFF. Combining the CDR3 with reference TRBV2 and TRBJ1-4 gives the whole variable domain EPEVTQTPSHQVTQMGQEVILRCVPISNHLYFYWYRQILGQKVEFLVSFYNNEISEKSEIFDDQFSVERPDGSNFTLKIRSTKLEDSAMYFCASSEARGGEKLFFGSGTQLSVL.

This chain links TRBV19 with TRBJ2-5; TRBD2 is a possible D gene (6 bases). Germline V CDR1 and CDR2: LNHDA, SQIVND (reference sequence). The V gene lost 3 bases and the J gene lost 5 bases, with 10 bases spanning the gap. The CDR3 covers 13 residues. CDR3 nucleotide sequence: TGTGCCAGTAGTATCGGGGGTGTTGAGACCCAGTACTTC. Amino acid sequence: CASSIGGVETQYF.

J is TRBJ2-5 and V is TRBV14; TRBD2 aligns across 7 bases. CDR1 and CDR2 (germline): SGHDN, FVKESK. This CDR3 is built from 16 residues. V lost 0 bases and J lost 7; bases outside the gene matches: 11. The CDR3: CASSQDSGTTFGTQYF. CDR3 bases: TGTGCCAGCAGCCAAGATTCGGGGACTACCTTCGGGACCCAGTACTTC.

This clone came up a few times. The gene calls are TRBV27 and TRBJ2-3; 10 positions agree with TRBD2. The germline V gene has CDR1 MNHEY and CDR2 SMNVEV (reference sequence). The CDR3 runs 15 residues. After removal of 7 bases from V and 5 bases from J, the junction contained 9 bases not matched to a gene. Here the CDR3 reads CASTPAGLALDTQYF. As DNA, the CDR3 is TGTGCCAGCACTCCCGCGGGACTAGCGTTAGATACGCAGTATTTT.

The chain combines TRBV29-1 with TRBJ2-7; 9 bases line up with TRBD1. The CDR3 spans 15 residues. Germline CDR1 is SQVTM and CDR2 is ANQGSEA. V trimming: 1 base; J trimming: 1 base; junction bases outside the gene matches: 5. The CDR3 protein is CSVEVGTGRSYEQYF. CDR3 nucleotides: TGCAGCGTTGAAGTTGGGACAGGGAGGTCCTACGAGCAGTACTTC.

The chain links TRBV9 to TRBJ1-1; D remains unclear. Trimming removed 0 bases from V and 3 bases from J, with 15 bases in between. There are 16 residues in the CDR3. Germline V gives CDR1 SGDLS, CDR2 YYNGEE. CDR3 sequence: CASSVVLGGRDTEAFF. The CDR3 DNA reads TGTGCCAGCAGCGTAGTATTGGGTGGGAGAGACACTGAAGCTTTCTTT.

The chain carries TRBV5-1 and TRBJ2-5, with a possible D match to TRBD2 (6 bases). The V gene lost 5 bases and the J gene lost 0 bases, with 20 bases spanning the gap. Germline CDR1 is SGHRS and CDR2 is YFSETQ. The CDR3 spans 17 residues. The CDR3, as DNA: TGCGCCAGCAGAATCGCCGGGGGAACTCTGTACCAAGAGACCCAGTACTTC. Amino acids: CASRIAGGTLYQETQYF.